Listed below are T cell receptor beta chains from one sample, sequenced in a study of blood T cell repertoires in COVID-19. Measured with immunoSEQ multiplex PCR; TCRdb has only the in-frame clones, and not every one. There are 70,000 to 95,000 clones in the sample; 82% occur only once, and 1.8% lies in the top ten. The material sequenced was peripheral blood. These receptors were collected from a woman aged 55-75 years with acute or convalescent COVID-19. Each CDR3 is given with its conserved first and last residue. A D gene is named only where the DNA matches it firmly. Size is stated for part of the rows, as once, few or many counts, or as a class when the clone is expanded.

length,size,D,J,V,CDR3,DNA
16,once,-,TRBJ2-1,TRBV18,CASSRGPLASYNEQFF,TGTGCCAGCTCACGCGGGCCACTAGCCTCCTACAATGAGCAGTTCTTC
18,-,-,TRBJ2-2,TRBV18,CASSPSFNRPTNTGELFF,TGTGCCAGCTCACCATCGTTTAACAGGCCTACGAACACCGGGGAGCTGTTTTTT
18,-,-,TRBJ1-6,TRBV11-2,CASSLGGARSSYNSPLHF,TGTGCCAGCAGCTTAGGGGGCGCGAGGAGCTCCTATAATTCACCCCTCCACTTT
14,-,-,TRBJ2-5,TRBV2,CASTAQRSQETQYF,TGTGCCAGCACCGCCCAGCGGAGCCAAGAGACCCAGTACTTC
15,few,-,TRBJ1-5,TRBV11-2,CASSSLLGRNQPQHF,TGTGCCAGCAGCTCATTATTAGGGAGGAATCAGCCCCAGCATTTT
15,-,TRBD1,TRBJ1-3,TRBV6-5,CASSVDRGPGNTIYF,TGTGCCAGCAGCGTAGACAGGGGGCCTGGAAACACCATATATTTT
13,-,-,TRBJ1-5,TRBV6-1,CASSEVARQPQHF,TGTGCCAGCAGCGAAGTTGCCAGGCAGCCCCAGCATTTT
18,-,-,TRBJ1-5,TRBV7-8,CASSSPNTTGSGNQPQHF,TGTGCCAGCAGCTCACCAAACACAACAGGGTCCGGCAATCAGCCCCAGCATTTT
14,-,TRBD2,TRBJ2-1,TRBV6-6,CASSPRSGSNEQFF,TGTGCCAGCAGTCCTCGAAGCGGGAGCAATGAGCAGTTCTTC
14,-,TRBD1,TRBJ1-1,TRBV18,CASSLGRGPTEAFF,TGTGCCAGCTCTTTAGGCAGGGGGCCCACTGAAGCTTTCTTT
15,few,-,TRBJ2-2,TRBV18,CASSPTTGYTGELFF,TGTGCCAGCTCACCGACGACAGGATACACCGGGGAGCTGTTTTTT
14,-,-,TRBJ2-5,TRBV7-2,CASSLGTKGETQYF,TGTGCCAGCAGCTTAGGGACCAAGGGGGAGACCCAGTACTTC
13,-,TRBD1,TRBJ1-1,TRBV18,CASLAGTGRTAFF,TGTGCCAGCTTAGCCGGGACAGGGCGGACAGCTTTCTTT
13,-,-,TRBJ2-5,TRBV6-1,CASSELEPRTQYF,TGTGCCAGCAGTGAACTTGAGCCTAGGACCCAGTACTTC
16,-,TRBD2,TRBJ2-1,TRBV24-1,CATSDFSGTSRHEQFF,TGTGCCACCAGTGATTTCTCCGGGACTAGTAGGCATGAGCAGTTCTTC
15,once,TRBD1,TRBJ1-1,TRBV7-9,CASSLPPGGNTEAFF,TGTGCCAGCAGCTTACCGCCAGGGGGGAACACTGAAGCTTTCTTT
16,-,TRBD2,TRBJ2-2,TRBV10-3,CAISGRSRGGSGELFF,TGTGCCATCAGTGGAAGGTCTAGGGGAGGGTCCGGGGAGCTGTTTTTT
15,once,TRBD1,TRBJ1-4,TRBV5-4,CASSAGTANNEKLFF,TGTGCCAGCAGCGCCGGGACAGCCAATAATGAAAAACTGTTTTTT
16,-,-,TRBJ1-6,TRBV21-1,CASSTLTGRYNSPLHF,TGTGCCAGCAGCACCTTAACAGGGAGATATAATTCACCCCTCCACTTT
14,-,TRBD1,TRBJ1-2,TRBV5-4,CASSLWSGGKEGTF,TGTGCCAGCAGCTTGTGGTCAGGGGGAAAGGAGGGCACCTTC
16,-,-,TRBJ1-2,TRBV3-1/TRBV3-2,CASSQDGRTANYGYTF,TGTGCCAGCAGCCAAGACGGGCGGACAGCTAACTATGGCTACACCTTC
16,-,TRBD1,TRBJ1-4,TRBV5-4,CASSLRTGAINEKLFF,TGTGCCAGCAGCTTGCGGACAGGGGCCATTAATGAAAAACTGTTTTTT
13,-,-,TRBJ1-1,TRBV19,CASSQYMNTEAFF,TGTGCCAGTAGTCAGTACATGAACACTGAAGCTTTCTTT
14,-,TRBD1,TRBJ1-2,TRBV28,CASEQRGPGYGYTF,TGTGCCAGCGAACAAAGGGGGCCTGGATATGGCTACACCTTC
18,-,-,TRBJ1-4,TRBV15,CATSRDFWDKTTNEKLFF,TGTGCCACCAGCAGAGATTTTTGGGACAAGACAACTAATGAAAAACTGTTTTTT
12,-,-,TRBJ1-1,TRBV7-9,CASSLRRVEAFF,TGTGCCAGCAGCTTACGAAGAGTTGAAGCTTTCTTT
15,-,-,TRBJ1-1,TRBV9,CASSNLGTPNTEAFF,TGTGCCAGCAGCAATCTGGGGACACCGAACACTGAAGCTTTCTTT
16,-,TRBD1,TRBJ2-1,TRBV5-6,CASRLGQGRSYNEQFF,TGTGCCAGCAGACTGGGACAGGGAAGGTCCTACAATGAGCAGTTCTTC
19,-,TRBD1,TRBJ1-2,TRBV10-1,CASSEGSFGTDSLNYGYTF,TGCGCCAGCAGTGAGGGGAGTTTCGGGACAGACTCCTTGAACTATGGCTACACCTTC
11,-,-,TRBJ1-1,TRBV6-6,CASSGHTEAFF,TGTGCCAGCAGTGGCCACACTGAAGCTTTCTTT
15,-,-,TRBJ1-5,TRBV18,CASSPSSQGNQPQHF,TGTGCCAGCTCACCATCTAGCCAGGGGAATCAGCCCCAGCATTTT
17,-,TRBD1,TRBJ1-2,TRBV7-9,CASSRRAQQGEGGGYTF,TGTGCCAGCAGCCGACGGGCGCAACAGGGGGAAGGAGGTGGCTACACCTTC
14,once,-,TRBJ1-3,TRBV11-2,CASSFGDSGNTIYF,TGTGCCAGCAGCTTCGGGGACTCTGGAAACACCATATATTTT
14,-,-,TRBJ1-5,TRBV28,CASSLSGGNQPQHF,TGTGCCAGCAGTTTATCCGGGGGCAATCAGCCCCAGCATTTT
17,-,TRBD2,TRBJ2-7,TRBV5-4,CASSSGTSGSIPYEQYF,TGTGCCAGCAGCTCGGGGACTAGCGGGAGTATTCCCTACGAGCAGTACTTC
14,-,-,TRBJ1-5,TRBV3-1/TRBV3-2,CASSQDRVHQPQHF,TGTGCCAGCAGCCAAGACAGGGTCCATCAGCCCCAGCATTTT
14,-,-,TRBJ1-1,TRBV7-2,CASSLARDSTEAFF,TGTGCCAGCAGCTTAGCGAGGGATAGCACTGAAGCTTTCTTT